This T cell receptor beta chain derives from a study of blood T cell repertoires in COVID-19. The method was immunoSEQ multiplex PCR; TCRdb's version includes in-frame clones alone and lacks a portion of them. This sample yields roughly 160,000 clones, of which approximately 83% are seen a single time; 9.5% to 13% belongs to the top ten. Trimming stripped 5 bases from V and 9 bases from J, with 16 bases between. Germline assignment: CDR1 MNHNS and CDR2 SASEGT. The CDR3 has 13 amino acids. The V call is TRBV6-1, the J call TRBJ1-2, with a possible D match to TRBD1 (5 bases). The receptor was derived from a man aged 70-80 years with active or convalescent COVID-19. The sample was peripheral blood. The CDR3 loop is CASSLGPLRSYTF. DNA for the CDR3: TGTGCCAGCAGTTTGGGGCCCCTTCGAAGCTACACCTTC.